These 26 T cell receptor beta chains were sequenced from one sample in a study of shared clonotypes between healthy human individuals. Generated by immunoSEQ multiplex PCR, the TCRdb table keeps only in-frame clones and is missing some. This sample has about 450,000 clones, with about 76% found just once. The specimen was PBMCs. The receptor set was obtained from a woman in her thirties or forties in good health. Some clones in this sample may be carry-over from other donors' samples.

With regard to this clone: Being one base from a much bigger clone, this may be a read error. The rearrangement uses TRBV27 and TRBJ1-5, with 10 bases identical to TRBD1. V trimming: 6 bases; J trimming: 5 bases; junction bases outside the gene matches: 1. Germline CDR1 is MNHEY and CDR2 is SMNVEV (reference sequence). The CDR3 is made up of 13 amino acids. This CDR3 reads CASRGTGDQPQHF. The CDR3 nucleotides read TGTGCCAGCAGAGGGACAGGGGATCAGCCCCAGCATTTT.

The J gene is TRBJ2-3, the V gene TRBV10-3, with D possibly being TRBD2 (6 bases). Looked up from germline, CDR1 is ENHRY and CDR2 is SYGVKD. The CDR3 length is 15 residues. Trimming left V 6 bases short and J 0 bases short, with 13 bases between. The CDR3 DNA reads TGTGCCATCAGGACCGGGACTTTTAGCACAGATACGCAGTATTTT. Amino acid sequence: CAIRTGTFSTDTQYF.

J is TRBJ1-5 and V is TRBV6-1, with D unresolved. Germline-derived CDR1 and CDR2 are MNHNS and SASEGT. Trimming cost V 6 bases and J 6 bases, with 9 bases left between them. The CDR3 sequence is 12 residues long. The DNA for the CDR3 is TGTGCCAGCAGATTGGGATCTCAGCCCCAGCATTTT. Protein: CASRLGSQPQHF.

The chain couples TRBV27 to TRBJ2-3; 12 bases align to TRBD2. The CDR3 loop spans 17 amino acids. After removal of 6 bases from V and 3 bases from J, the junction contained 10 bases not matched to a gene. Germline values: CDR1 MNHEY, CDR2 SMNVEV (reference sequence). The CDR3 DNA is TGTGCCAGCAGAGGGCTAGCGGGAGGGCCCTCGACAGATACGCAGTATTTT. Its translation is CASRGLAGGPSTDTQYF.

J is TRBJ1-4 and V is TRBV5-1; D is undetermined. The CDR3 is 15 residues long. The V and J ends lost 0 bases and 4 bases respectively, with 10 bases between them. CDR1 is SGHRS and CDR2 is YFSETQ in the germline V gene. The CDR3 loop is CASSLVGRHNEKLFF. For the CDR3, the DNA is TGCGCCAGCAGCTTGGTAGGCAGACATAATGAAAAACTGTTTTTT.

This chain uses TRBV13 with TRBJ1-4; no firm D call. The CDR3 contains 12 residues. The V end lost 0 bases, the J end lost 10 bases, and 6 bases lay between the germline ends. Per the germline V gene, CDR1 is PRHDT and CDR2 is FYEKMQ (reference sequence). CDR3 in amino acids: CASSLGTGKLFF. Written as DNA, the CDR3 is TGTGCCAGCAGCTTAGGGACGGGAAAACTGTTTTTT.

Note on this clone: Sequence at one end of the junction differs from germline and may be a read error. This CDR3 is also generated by other DNA sequences in the sample. The chain carries TRBV5-6 and TRBJ1-1; a weak D match, TRBD1 (5 bases). The CDR3 has 14 amino acids. Germline assignment: CDR1 SGHDT and CDR2 YYEEEE. CDR3 in amino acids: CASSPRGAWTEAFF. CDR3 DNA sequence: TGTGCCAGCAGCCCTCGAGGGGCTTGGACCGAAGCTTTCTTC.

This clone appeared a few times. The chain combines TRBV28 with TRBJ1-3; D possibly corresponds to TRBD1 (6 bases). The germline gives CDR1 MDHEN, CDR2 SYDVKM. V was cut by 6 bases and J by 0 bases, with 12 bases left in between. This CDR3 has 15 amino acids. CDR3 amino acids: CASSRDTRSGNTIYF. As DNA, the CDR3 is TGTGCCAGCAGCCGGGACACCCGCTCTGGAAACACCATATATTTT.

CDR3 coding DNA: TGTGCCAGCAGCCCACTCCGGGACAACTCCTACGAGCAGTACTTC. It specifies CASSPLRDNSYEQYF. The chain employs TRBV7-9 and TRBJ2-7; the D gene is possibly TRBD1 (6 bases). CDR3 length: 15 amino acids. Germline CDR1 and CDR2: SEHNR and FQNEAQ (reference sequence). Trimming pared 5 bases from V and 0 bases from J, leaving 14 bases between.

The rearrangement links TRBV2 to TRBJ2-3; 12 positions agree with TRBD2. Germline V gives CDR1 SNHLY, CDR2 FYNNEI. V gave up 6 bases and J gave up 9 bases; unmatched junction bases: 7. This CDR3 region has 14 residues. The CDR3 DNA reads TGTGCCAGCAGGGGTGGACTAGCGGGACAAACGCAGTATTTT. It is translated as CASRGGLAGQTQYF.

This clone is medium-sized (0.01 to 0.1%) within its sample. At the DNA level, this CDR3 is encoded by other sequences in the same sample as well. The chain employs TRBV6-1 and TRBJ2-6; D uncertain. Between the trimmed V and J ends, which lost 5 bases and 2 bases, there was a span of 7 bases. From germline, CDR1 is MNHNS and CDR2 SASEGT. The CDR3 runs to 14 residues. The CDR3 loop reads CASSQLPGANVLTF. For the CDR3, the DNA is TGTGCCAGCAGTCAGTTACCTGGGGCCAACGTCCTGACTTTC.

The rearrangement links TRBV19 to TRBJ1-2; 9 bases fit TRBD1. V trimming: 5 bases; J trimming: 3 bases; junction bases outside the gene matches: 7. CDR1 LNHDA and CDR2 SQIVND come from the germline V gene (reference sequence). The CDR3 length is 15 residues. The DNA for the CDR3 is TGTGCCAGTAGTGACCCACAGGGGGCGGACTATGGCTACACCTTC. Translated: CASSDPQGADYGYTF.

V usage is TRBV14 and J usage is TRBJ2-2, with 8 bases lining up with TRBD2. Germline values: CDR1 SGHDN, CDR2 FVKESK. After removal of 3 bases from V and 5 bases from J, the junction contained 11 bases not matched to a gene. The CDR3 is 17 amino acids. The CDR3 reads CASSHVSGTRATGELFF. The CDR3 region has the DNA TGTGCCAGCAGCCACGTCTCCGGGACTAGAGCAACCGGGGAGCTGTTTTTT.

This clone was counted between two and nine times. The genes are TRBV18 and TRBJ2-3; D is ambiguous. Trimming took off 3 bases at V and 1 base at J, with 8 bases between the two ends. This CDR3 is built from 14 residues. Germline CDR1 reads KGHSH; CDR2 reads LQKENI. CDR3 protein: CASSPADGTDTQYF. CDR3 coding DNA: TGTGCCAGCTCACCGGCAGACGGCACAGATACGCAGTATTTT. The whole variable domain, remainder taken from reference TRBV18 and TRBJ2-3, is NAGVMQNPRHLVRRRGQEARLRCSPMKGHSHVYWYRQLPEEGLKFMVYLQKENIIDESGMPKERFSAEFPKEGPSILRIQQVVRGDSAAYFCASSPADGTDTQYFGPGTRLTVL.

The CDR3 is CASSLYGTSAEQYF. The CDR3 DNA reads TGTGCCAGCAGCTTATATGGGACTAGCGCCGAGCAGTACTTC. The chain couples TRBV7-3 to TRBJ2-7, with 10 nucleotides matching TRBD2. CDR3 length: 14 amino acids. The germline gives CDR1 SGHTA, CDR2 FQGTGA. V shed 2 bases, J shed 6 bases, and the junction held 4 bases outside the gene matches.

V is TRBV18 and J is TRBJ1-1, with D uncertain. V was clipped by 1 base and J by 7 bases, with 7 bases between them. Germline V gene sequence: CDR1 KGHSH, CDR2 LQKENI. CDR3 length equals 12 residues. The CDR3 reads CASSPLGNEAFF. The CDR3 DNA reads TGTGCCAGCTCACCACTGGGAAATGAAGCTTTCTTT.

The chain links TRBV4-1 to TRBJ1-1; D unresolved. CDR1 MGHRA and CDR2 YSYEKL come from the germline V gene. V was trimmed by 2 bases and J by 4 bases, leaving 11 bases between them. This CDR3 has 14 residues. The CDR3: CASSQKYQSTEAFF. The DNA for the CDR3 is TGCGCCAGCAGCCAAAAGTATCAGAGCACTGAAGCTTTCTTT.

The rearrangement links TRBV5-3 to TRBJ1-5, with D unresolved. TRBV5-3 is recorded as an ORF, its role being uncertain. Trimming shortened V by 0 bases and J by 4 bases, and 11 bases separated the two germline ends. The CDR3 has 15 amino acids. CDR3 residues: CARSLASEYNQPQHF. The CDR3 nucleotides read TGTGCCAGAAGCTTGGCGTCAGAGTATAATCAGCCCCAGCATTTT.

The chain joins TRBV11-2 to TRBJ2-5, with a tentative D call TRBD1 (5 bases). Trimming shortened V by 1 base and J by 13 bases, and 19 bases separated the two germline ends. The CDR3 is made up of 14 amino acids. The germline CDR1 and CDR2 sequences are SGHAT and FQNNGV. The CDR3 sequence: CASSLGTLPPRLYF. The CDR3 DNA follows: TGTGCCAGCAGCTTAGGGACATTGCCACCCCGGCTGTACTTC.

The V and J genes are TRBV10-3 and TRBJ1-4, with D possibly matching TRBD1 (6 bases). Trimming stripped 9 bases from V and 0 bases from J, with 8 bases between. The CDR3 totals 13 residues. Germline V gives CDR1 ENHRY, CDR2 SYGVKD. The CDR3 sequence is CAIRTATNEKLFF. In nucleotides, the CDR3 is TGTGCCATACGGACAGCAACTAATGAAAAACTGTTTTTT.

V usage is TRBV25-1 and J usage is TRBJ2-7, with 10 nucleotides matching TRBD1. Germline loops: CDR1 MGHDK, CDR2 SYGVNS. J lost 7 bases, V lost 0 bases, and 3 bases had no gene match. This CDR3 has 14 amino acids. CDR3 sequence reads: CASSEYWDRGEQYF. The CDR3 nucleotides read TGTGCCAGCAGTGAATACTGGGACAGGGGAGAGCAGTACTTC.

The gene calls are TRBV19 and TRBJ2-1; the match to TRBD1 covers 11 bases. V lost 6 bases and J lost 7; bases outside the gene matches: 5. This CDR3 is 14 amino acids long. Germline V gene data show CDR1 as LNHDA and CDR2 as SQIVND (reference sequence). This CDR3 is CASSPGQGANEQFF. The DNA for the CDR3 is TGTGCCAGTAGCCCTGGACAGGGGGCGAATGAGCAGTTCTTC. Complete variable domain (other parts from reference TRBV19 and TRBJ2-1): DGGITQSPKYLFRKEGQNVTLSCEQNLNHDAMYWYRQDPGQGLRLIYYSQIVNDFQKGDIAEGYSVSREKKESFPLTVTSAQKNPTAFYLCASSPGQGANEQFFGPGTRLTVL.

The V call is TRBV5-1, the J call TRBJ2-7; 7 nucleotides line up with TRBD1. Germline CDR1 is SGHRS and CDR2 is YFSETQ. V gave up 4 bases and J gave up 0 bases; unmatched junction bases: 4. The CDR3 is made up of 14 amino acids. The CDR3 sequence: CASSPQGTSYEQYF. For the CDR3, the DNA is TGCGCCAGCAGCCCACAGGGGACCTCCTACGAGCAGTACTTC.

The rearrangement uses TRBV7-9 and TRBJ2-3, with a weak D call TRBD1 (5 bases). Trimming shortened V by 5 bases and J by 2 bases, and 14 bases separated the two germline ends. The CDR3 contains 15 residues. Germline V CDR1 and CDR2: SEHNR, FQNEAQ (reference sequence). CDR3 amino acids: CASSPLQGSTDTQYF. Here the CDR3 DNA reads TGTGCCAGCAGCCCACTTCAGGGTTCCACAGATACGCAGTATTTT.

V is TRBV7-2 and J is TRBJ1-3; D is perhaps TRBD1 (6 bases). Deletions cut 4 bases from V and 6 bases from J, with 19 bases between. The CDR3 covers 16 residues. Germline V gene lookup returns CDR1 SGHTA and CDR2 FQGNSA. The CDR3 region has the DNA TGTGCCAGCAGCTCCTTACGGGGGCGCCAGGAAAACACCATATATTTT. Its protein product is CASSSLRGRQENTIYF. Full variable domain (remainder filled in from reference TRBV7-2 and TRBJ1-3): GAGVSQSPSNKVTEKGKDVELRCDPISGHTALYWYRQSLGQGLEFLIYFQGNSAPDKSGLPSDRFSAERTGGSVSTLTIQRTQQEDSAVYLCASSSLRGRQENTIYFGEGSWLTVV.

Of note for this clone: One junction end disagrees with the germline gene, perhaps due to a read error. The genes are TRBV7-7 and TRBJ2-2, with TRBD2 matching 8 bases. The germline CDR1 and CDR2 sequences are SSHAT and FNYEAQ (reference sequence). This CDR3 comprises 15 residues. CDR3 coding DNA: TGTGCTAGCACGCCGGGACTAGCGAACACCGGGGAGCTGTTTTTT. Translated: CASTPGLANTGELFF.